A selection of T cell receptor beta chains follows, all from one sample in a study of OX40 agonist ivuxolimab in advanced cancers. Some clones are missing from TCRdb's copy, which holds only in-frame ones; the method was immunoSEQ multiplex PCR. The sample yields more than 50,000 clones, more than 80% seen once. Sequenced here: CD4+ or CD8+ T cells sorted from blood, sampled in a trial of the OX40 agonist ivuxolimab. Every receptor here comes from an adult with an advanced solid tumor such as melanoma, head and neck, liver or kidney cancer. CDR3s include the opening cysteine and the closing phenylalanine or tryptophan. A D gene is named only where the DNA matches it firmly. Some rows have no size entry. The others give once, few or many, or a class for an expanded clone.

j_call d_call v_call clone_size cdr3_nt cdr3_aa
TRBJ1-3 NA TRBV7-2 few TGTGCCAGCAGCTGGGACTCTGGAAACACCATATATTTT CASSWDSGNTIYF
TRBJ1-2 NA TRBV19 once TGTGCCATCCAAGACAACTATGGCTACACCTTC CAIQDNYGYTF
TRBJ1-1 TRBD1 TRBV5-1 NA TGCGCCAGCAGCTCCTCAACAGGGGGCAGGACTGAAGCTTTCTTT CASSSSTGGRTEAFF
TRBJ2-1 NA TRBV7-8 few TGTGCCAGCAGCTTACCTGCATCCGATGAGCAGTTCTTC CASSLPASDEQFF
TRBJ2-3 NA TRBV7-2 NA TGTGCCAGCAGCTTAAGGCAAGGCACAGATACGCAGTATTTT CASSLRQGTDTQYF
TRBJ2-1 NA TRBV7-2 NA TGTGCCAGCAGCCCGGGGGAAGTGTCGGGCAATGAGCAGTTCTTC CASSPGEVSGNEQFF
TRBJ2-7 NA TRBV6-6 once TGTGCCAGCAGTAGACATAACTCCTACGAGCAGTACTTC CASSRHNSYEQYF
TRBJ2-1 NA TRBV14 NA TGTGCCAGCAGCCAACGGGCGGAGCAGTTCTTC CASSQRAEQFF
TRBJ1-2 NA TRBV28 few TGTGCCATCCAGACCGACGGACTCTATGGCTACACCTTC CAIQTDGLYGYTF
TRBJ2-1 TRBD2 TRBV5-6 NA TGTGCCAGCAGCTTTCTGCCCCCGGGACTAGCGGGAGGACGCAAGCAGTTCTTC CASSFLPPGLAGGRKQFF
TRBJ2-1 NA TRBV19 NA TGTGCCAGTAGTATAGATCCGGTAGGGAAAGCCTACAATGAGCAGTTCTTC CASSIDPVGKAYNEQFF
TRBJ2-7 NA TRBV19 NA TGTGCCAGCAAGTTTAGACAGACCACCTCCTACGAGCAGTACTTC CASKFRQTTSYEQYF
TRBJ2-7 TRBD2 TRBV19 NA TGTGCCAGTAGTACCGCGGGACTAGATCGCTACGAGCAGTACTTC CASSTAGLDRYEQYF
TRBJ1-1 NA TRBV12-5 NA TGTGCTAGTGGTTCCGCGGGGGGAACTGAAGCTTTCTTT CASGSAGGTEAFF
TRBJ1-4 NA TRBV6-6 NA TGTGCCAGCAGTTACCGTGGGTGGTGGGATGAAAAACTGTTTTTT CASSYRGWWDEKLFF
TRBJ1-5 TRBD1 TRBV5-6 NA TGTGCCAGCAGCTTCGGCTGGGACAGGGGGAATCAGCCCCAGCATTTT CASSFGWDRGNQPQHF
TRBJ1-3 NA TRBV28 once TGTGCCAGCAGTTTAGTGGGTAACGGAAACACCATATATTTT CASSLVGNGNTIYF
TRBJ1-3 NA TRBV6-1 NA TGTGCCAGCAGCCCGACAGATGCTGGAAACACCATATATTTT CASSPTDAGNTIYF
TRBJ1-2 TRBD1 TRBV6-6 NA TGTGCCAGCAGCCCGACAGGGGGAAGCTATGGCTACACCTTC CASSPTGGSYGYTF
TRBJ2-6 NA TRBV28 NA TGTGCCAGCAGGATTCGGGGATCTGGGGCCAACGTCCTGACTTTC CASRIRGSGANVLTF
TRBJ1-4 NA TRBV30 NA TGTGCCTCGGCCCTTAATGAAAAACTGTTTTTT CASALNEKLFF
TRBJ2-7 NA TRBV18 NA TGTGCCAGCTCACCGGACTCAGCCTACGAGCAGTACTTC CASSPDSAYEQYF
TRBJ1-2 NA TRBV18 NA TGTGCCAGCTCACCACAGGATGATGAGACAGCCTATGGCTACACCTTC CASSPQDDETAYGYTF
TRBJ2-2 TRBD1 TRBV6-1 NA TGTGCCAGCAGACGGACAGGGGGGACTGGTGGGGAGCTGTTTTTT CASRRTGGTGGELFF
TRBJ2-5 NA TRBV6-5 NA TGTGCCAGCAGCCCCTTGGGAGACTTGTTGACCCAGTACTTC CASSPLGDLLTQYF
TRBJ1-4 NA TRBV7-2 NA TGTGCCAGCAGCTTATTTTCCAGTGCAACTAATGAAAAACTGTTTTTT CASSLFSSATNEKLFF
TRBJ2-5 NA TRBV10-2 NA TGCGCCAGCAGTCCAATACCGGTTTCTTCGTACTTC CASSPIPVSSYF
TRBJ2-5 NA TRBV21-1 NA TGTGCCAGCAGCAAGAGAGGGGGCGCGCATCAAGAGACCCAGTACTTC CASSKRGGAHQETQYF
TRBJ2-7 TRBD2 TRBV9 once TGTGCCAGCAGCGTAGACGGCGGGGGGGCTTCGAGCTCCTACGAGCAGTACTTC CASSVDGGGASSSYEQYF
TRBJ2-7 NA TRBV7-9 once TGTGCCAGCAGCTTAGCCCAGGGTTCGGGAGAGCAGTACTTC CASSLAQGSGEQYF
TRBJ1-3 NA TRBV6-5 NA TGTGCCAGCAGTTACGCTAGGGGTGTCCGTCACACCATATATTTT CASSYARGVRHTIYF
TRBJ2-1 NA TRBV9 once TGTGCCAGCAGCGTAGACTACAATGAGCAGTTCTTC CASSVDYNEQFF
TRBJ2-2 TRBD1 TRBV9 medium-sized TGTGCCAGCAGCGCCGACAGGGGATCGGCCGGGGAGCTGTTTTTT CASSADRGSAGELFF
TRBJ2-3 TRBD2 TRBV4-1 NA TGCGCCAGCAGCCGAACCGACGGGGGGGGCACAGATACGCAGTATTTT CASSRTDGGGTDTQYF
TRBJ2-1 TRBD1 TRBV7-2 NA TGTGCCAGCAGCCCAGGACAGGGGGCCAATGAGCAGTTCTTC CASSPGQGANEQFF
TRBJ2-3 TRBD2 TRBV5-1 NA TGCGCCAGCAGCCTTAGCGGGAGCTCAGATACGCAGTATTTT CASSLSGSSDTQYF
TRBJ2-3 NA TRBV19 NA TGTGCCAGTAGCCGAAGCGGGAGCACAGATACGCAGTATTTT CASSRSGSTDTQYF
TRBJ2-7 TRBD2 TRBV18 NA TGTGCCAGCTCACCACTCGACACGGCGGGAGGTTTCTACGAGCAGTACTTC CASSPLDTAGGFYEQYF
TRBJ2-1 NA TRBV5-1 NA TGCGCCAGCAGCTTGGGAGGGGTCTCCTACAATGAGCAGTTCTTC CASSLGGVSYNEQFF
TRBJ2-3 NA TRBV28 NA TGTGCCAGCAGTTTATCAGCGGCAGATACGCAGTATTTT CASSLSAADTQYF
TRBJ2-6 NA TRBV5-1 NA TGCGCCAGCAGCTTAGCCGGGATCTCTGGGGCCAACGTCCTGACTTTC CASSLAGISGANVLTF
TRBJ1-1 TRBD1 TRBV4-3 NA TGCGCCAGCAGCCAAGAACCGCCGGGACAGGGGGCAGTTGGCACTGAAGCTTTCTTT CASSQEPPGQGAVGTEAFF
TRBJ2-5 NA TRBV5-4 NA TGTGCCAGCAGCTTGTTTGGCCGGGAGACCCAGTACTTC CASSLFGRETQYF
TRBJ2-3 NA TRBV6-5 NA TGTGCCAGCAGTCTGGGTCGGGGGACAGATACGCAGTATTTT CASSLGRGTDTQYF
TRBJ2-7 NA TRBV18 few TGTGCCAGCTCATCCGGGACTCCAGAGCAGTACTTC CASSSGTPEQYF
TRBJ1-1 NA TRBV2 NA TGTGCCAGCAGTGAACAGGGACCCATGAACACTGAAGCTTTCTTT CASSEQGPMNTEAFF
TRBJ1-6 NA TRBV6-1 NA TGTGCCAGCAGTGAAGCGTCGCAGGCGGTATCACCCCTCCACTTT CASSEASQAVSPLHF
TRBJ2-1 NA TRBV4-2 once TGTGCCAGCAGCCAAGATCTATCTGGGATAGGTTACAATGAGCAGTTCTTC CASSQDLSGIGYNEQFF
TRBJ1-5 NA TRBV18 NA TGTGCCAGCTCACCATCGGGGGGTATTCAGCCCCAGCATTTT CASSPSGGIQPQHF
TRBJ1-3 NA TRBV5-1 NA TGCGCCAGCAGCTTGGCCGGCATCTCTGGAAACACCATATATTTT CASSLAGISGNTIYF